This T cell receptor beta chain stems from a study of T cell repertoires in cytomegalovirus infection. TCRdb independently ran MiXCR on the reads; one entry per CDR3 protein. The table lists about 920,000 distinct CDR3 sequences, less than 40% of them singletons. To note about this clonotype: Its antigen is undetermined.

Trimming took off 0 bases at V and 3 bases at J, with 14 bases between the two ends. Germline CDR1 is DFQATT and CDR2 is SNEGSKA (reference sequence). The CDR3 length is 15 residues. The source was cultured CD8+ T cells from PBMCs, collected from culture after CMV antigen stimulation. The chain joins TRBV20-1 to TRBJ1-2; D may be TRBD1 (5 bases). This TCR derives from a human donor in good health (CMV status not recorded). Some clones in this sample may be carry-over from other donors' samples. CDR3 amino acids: CSARDSQGPYYGYTF. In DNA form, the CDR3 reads TGCAGTGCTAGAGATTCCCAGGGACCATACTATGGCTACACCTTC.